These T cell receptor beta chains were read from a single sample in a study of beta chain features in type 1 diabetes. The data were produced by immunoSEQ multiplex PCR, yet TCRdb's version contains in-frame clones alone and is incomplete. The sample carries 250,000 or so clones, approximately 15% recorded once. Sequencing was carried out using naive CD4+ T cells from blood. Receptor source: a man aged 25-45 years with type 1 diabetes. Each CDR3 is given with its conserved first and last residue. The D gene is left open where the match is weak. Only part of the rows carry a size: once, few, many, or a class if the clone is expanded.

cdr3_length,d_call,j_call,clone_size,v_call,cdr3_aa,cdr3_nt
14,.,TRBJ2-7,few,TRBV6-1,CASSVLAWSYEQYF,TGTGCCAGCAGTGTGCTAGCGTGGTCCTACGAGCAGTACTTC
13,.,TRBJ1-2,.,TRBV6-5,CASSPPGGYGYTF,TGTGCCAGCAGTCCCCCGGGGGGATATGGCTACACCTTC
15,TRBD1,TRBJ2-5,few,TRBV5-1,CASSQTGDGQETQYF,TGCGCCAGCTCCCAAACAGGGGACGGTCAAGAGACCCAGTACTTC
16,.,TRBJ2-6,few,TRBV29-1,CSVALLWGEGANVLTF,TGCAGCGTTGCCCTCCTTTGGGGGGAGGGGGCCAACGTCCTGACTTTC
15,TRBD1,TRBJ2-5,.,TRBV2,CASIQDRGRGETQYF,TGTGCCAGCATTCAGGACAGGGGGCGCGGGGAGACCCAGTACTTC
15,TRBD2,TRBJ2-7,few,TRBV5-4,CASSLYQAGGSEQYF,TGTGCCAGCAGCTTGTACCAAGCGGGGGGATCGGAGCAGTACTTC
15,TRBD2,TRBJ2-7,few,TRBV15,CATSRGGTTFYEQYF,TGTGCCACCAGCAGAGGAGGGACTACGTTCTACGAGCAGTACTTC
15,.,TRBJ2-7,.,TRBV28,CASSLSGTIVYEQYF,TGTGCCAGCAGTTTATCCGGGACAATAGTCTACGAGCAGTACTTC
13,.,TRBJ2-2,.,TRBV5-1,CASSQQGTGELFF,TGCGCCAGCAGCCAACAGGGCACCGGGGAGCTGTTTTTT
13,.,TRBJ2-7,.,TRBV30,CAWSVGSTGEQYF,TGTGCCTGGAGTGTAGGTTCAACGGGGGAGCAGTACTTC
15,TRBD1,TRBJ1-1,.,TRBV18,CASSPTSGGPTEAFF,TGTGCCAGCTCACCGACCTCAGGGGGGCCCACTGAAGCTTTCTTT
18,.,TRBJ2-1,.,TRBV5-8,CASSSLGGSSGSYNEQFF,TGTGCCAGCAGCAGCCTTGGAGGTAGCTCGGGGTCCTACAATGAGCAGTTCTTC
16,TRBD1,TRBJ2-2,few,TRBV4-1,CASSQGRGRSTGELFF,TGCGCCAGCAGCCAAGGCAGGGGGCGCAGCACCGGGGAGCTGTTTTTT
14,.,TRBJ1-1,.,TRBV5-1,CASSLGGHGTEAFF,TGCGCCAGCAGCTTGGGGGGGCATGGGACTGAAGCTTTCTTT
15,TRBD2,TRBJ2-2,.,TRBV5-4,CASSSTSGVSGELFF,TGTGCCAGCAGCTCGACTAGCGGGGTATCCGGGGAGCTGTTTTTT
18,.,TRBJ2-2,.,TRBV2,CASSRQGPRSANTGELFF,TGTGCCAGCAGTCGTCAGGGGCCCCGTTCCGCGAACACCGGGGAGCTGTTTTTT
16,.,TRBJ1-1,.,TRBV12-5,CASGPRGLGMNTEAFF,TGTGCTAGTGGTCCCCGCGGGCTCGGCATGAACACTGAAGCTTTCTTT
14,.,TRBJ2-1,.,TRBV2,CASTEESFSNEQFF,TGTGCCAGCACTGAGGAGAGTTTCTCCAATGAGCAGTTCTTC
14,TRBD1,TRBJ2-5,.,TRBV18,CASSRRQGNWTQYF,TGTGCCAGCTCACGAAGACAGGGGAATTGGACCCAGTACTTC
15,.,TRBJ2-7,few,TRBV21-1,CASSTPTTHSYEQYF,TGTGCCAGCAGCACCCCCACTACTCACTCCTACGAGCAGTACTTC
13,.,TRBJ2-2,few,TRBV11-2,CASRVAGTGELFF,TGTGCCAGCCGGGTGGCGGGGACCGGGGAGCTGTTTTTT
15,.,TRBJ1-3,.,TRBV4-2,CASSQDPRQGHTIYF,TGTGCCAGCAGCCAAGATCCCCGCCAGGGCCACACCATATATTTT
13,.,TRBJ1-2,few,TRBV6-5,CASSRTVNYGYTF,TGTGCCAGCAGCCGGACAGTTAACTATGGCTACACCTTC
19,TRBD2,TRBJ2-3,few,TRBV5-4,CASSPTSGRAGFGTDTQYF,TGTGCCAGCAGCCCGACTAGCGGGAGGGCCGGGTTTGGCACAGATACGCAGTATTTT
13,TRBD2,TRBJ2-1,few,TRBV14,CASSQVAGGEQFF,TGTGCCAGCAGCCAAGTCGCGGGGGGTGAGCAGTTCTTC
14,.,TRBJ1-5,.,TRBV6-4,CASTPGFPYQPQHF,TGTGCCAGCACTCCGGGTTTTCCCTATCAGCCCCAGCATTTT
13,.,TRBJ2-5,few,TRBV5-4,CASSSQGQETQYF,TGTGCCAGCAGCTCCCAGGGCCAAGAGACCCAGTACTTC
12,.,TRBJ2-5,.,TRBV30,CALLQDAKTQYF,TGTGCCTTACTACAGGACGCGAAGACCCAGTACTTC
20,TRBD1,TRBJ2-6,few,TRBV4-2,CASSQDGTGGVSVGANVLTF,TGTGCCAGCAGCCAAGATGGCACAGGGGGCGTCTCTGTTGGGGCCAACGTCCTGACTTTC
15,TRBD2,TRBJ2-3,.,TRBV6-1,CASSGGLAGTDTQYF,TGTGCCAGCAGTGGGGGACTAGCCGGCACAGATACGCAGTATTTT
11,.,TRBJ2-1,few,TRBV30,CAGGGGLEQFF,TGTGCCGGAGGGGGAGGGCTTGAGCAGTTCTTC
15,.,TRBJ2-3,.,TRBV5-1,CASSFGRESTDTQYF,TGCGCCAGCAGCTTTGGTCGGGAAAGCACAGATACGCAGTATTTT